The T cell receptor (beta chain) under discussion was sequenced for a study of cytomegalovirus exposure and HLA in healthy donors. Whole-study findings and limits: Productive rates of about 87% or about 30% were seen for most TCR beta V segments in an earlier analysis. With further analysis later on, most CMV-associated TCR beta chains appeared HLA-restricted. Cytomegalovirus association was listed for 170 or so TCR beta chains.

This clone is a singleton in its sample. Antigen specificity is unknown. A much larger clone sits a single nucleotide away, making a read error possible. Nominally healthy donors provided the samples, though records likely missed some immune exposures. V lost 5 bases, J lost 1 base, and 1 base stayed unmatched. The length of the CDR3 is 15 residues. CDR1 SGHTA and CDR2 FQGNSA come from the germline V gene. The PCR contained 60 Vbeta and 13 Jbeta primers. TCRdb's table, derived via immunoSEQ multiplex PCR, lists solely in-frame clones and lacks some. The sample comprises 120,000 or so clones, 65% to 85% of which are singletons, and 5% to 7.5% rests with the top ten.

Sequencing input: PBMCs. The chain links TRBV7-2 to TRBJ2-2; TRBD2 agrees at 10 bases. This clonotype was obtained from a man aged 30-40 years in good health and CMV-seropositive. CDR3 residues: CASSGLAENTGELFF. CDR3 coding DNA: TGTGCCAGCAGCGGACTAGCGGAGAACACCGGGGAGCTGTTTTTT.